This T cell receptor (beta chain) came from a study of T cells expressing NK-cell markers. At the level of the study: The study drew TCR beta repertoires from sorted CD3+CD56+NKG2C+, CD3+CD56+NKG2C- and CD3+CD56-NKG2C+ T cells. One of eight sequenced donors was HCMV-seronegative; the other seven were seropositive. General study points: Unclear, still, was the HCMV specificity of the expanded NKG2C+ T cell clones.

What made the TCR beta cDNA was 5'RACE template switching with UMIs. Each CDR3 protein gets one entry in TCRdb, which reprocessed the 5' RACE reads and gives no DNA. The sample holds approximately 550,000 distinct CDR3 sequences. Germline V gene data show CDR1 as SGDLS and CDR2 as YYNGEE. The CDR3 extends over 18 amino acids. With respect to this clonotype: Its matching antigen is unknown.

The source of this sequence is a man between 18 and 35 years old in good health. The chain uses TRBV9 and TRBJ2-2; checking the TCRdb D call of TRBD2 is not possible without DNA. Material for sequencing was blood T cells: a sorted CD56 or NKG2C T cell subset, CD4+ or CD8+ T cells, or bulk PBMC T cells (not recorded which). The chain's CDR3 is CASSARASGSYITGELFF.